This T cell receptor (beta chain) was sequenced for a study of low-dose radiotherapy and immunotherapy resistance in tumors. J was trimmed by 3 bases and V by 1 base; bases with no gene match: 4. CDR1 is LGHNA and CDR2 is YNFKEQ in the germline V gene. The CDR3 runs 15 residues. With TRAV- and TRBV-specific primers, first-strand cDNA was made, covering the alpha and beta chains. Using a constant-region primer together with a V-primer adapter, TCRs were subjected to roughly 18 PCR cycles of amplification. TCRdb fed the reads into MiXCR, producing one record per CDR3 protein. The sample records about 71,000 distinct CDR3 sequences, approximately 31% being singletons. Time point given: before trial treatment.

This specimen consisted of PBMCs, obtained before treatment. The clonotype originates from a female donor with ovarian cancer. V gene TRBV4-2 combines with J gene TRBJ2-7, with TRBD1 matching over 9 bases. In nucleotides, the CDR3 is TGTGCCAGCAGCCAAGCCCAGGGACAGGGCTACGAGCAGTACTTC. Amino acid sequence: CASSQAQGQGYEQYF.